These T cell receptor beta chains were read from a single sample in a study of control samples from healthy donors and cancer patients. TCRdb keeps only in-frame clones here, not all; method: immunoSEQ multiplex PCR. This sample has 20,000 to 25,000 clones; approximately 83% occur once, and the top ten carry 27%. The sequenced sample was PBMCs. The receptors here all came from a man aged 60-69 years with head and neck cancer. The CDR3 runs from the conserved cysteine through the conserved F or W. A D gene is named only where the DNA matches it firmly. Only part of the rows carry a size: once, few, many, or a class if the clone is expanded.

clone size: once; V gene: TRBV5-6; D gene: TRBD2; J gene: TRBJ2-5; CDR3 protein: CASSLTSGGQETQYF; CDR3 DNA: TGTGCCAGCAGCTTGACTAGCGGGGGGCAAGAGACCCAGTACTTC
clone size: few; V gene: TRBV6-2/TRBV6-3; D gene: NA; J gene: TRBJ1-5; CDR3 protein: CASSSGSSNQPQHF; CDR3 DNA: TGTGCCAGCAGCTCAGGGTCGAGCAATCAGCCCCAGCATTTT
clone size: NA; V gene: TRBV6-2/TRBV6-3; D gene: NA; J gene: TRBJ1-2; CDR3 protein: CASSYRDTVYGYTF; CDR3 DNA: TGTGCCAGCAGTTACCGGGACACTGTCTATGGCTACACCTTC
clone size: NA; V gene: TRBV24-1; D gene: TRBD2; J gene: TRBJ2-7; CDR3 protein: CATSDFPGRDDIYEQYF; CDR3 DNA: TGTGCCACCAGTGATTTCCCGGGGAGGGATGATATCTACGAGCAGTACTTC
clone size: NA; V gene: TRBV28; D gene: NA; J gene: TRBJ2-6; CDR3 protein: CASSTQDRGPGANVLTF; CDR3 DNA: TGTGCCAGCAGTACCCAAGACCGAGGGCCTGGGGCCAACGTCCTGACTTTC
clone size: once; V gene: TRBV6-5; D gene: TRBD2; J gene: TRBJ2-1; CDR3 protein: CASSPGLYNEQFF; CDR3 DNA: TGTGCCAGCAGTCCGGGACTATACAATGAGCAGTTCTTC
clone size: NA; V gene: TRBV20-1; D gene: NA; J gene: TRBJ2-7; CDR3 protein: CSASRNGHEQYF; CDR3 DNA: TGCAGTGCTAGTCGGAATGGACACGAGCAGTACTTC
clone size: NA; V gene: TRBV19; D gene: NA; J gene: TRBJ1-6; CDR3 protein: CASSTGGTVTSEVLHF; CDR3 DNA: TGTGCCAGTAGTACGGGCGGCACAGTGACCTCAGAGGTCCTCCACTTT
clone size: once; V gene: TRBV6-5; D gene: NA; J gene: TRBJ1-2; CDR3 protein: CASIKNTERDYGYTF; CDR3 DNA: TGTGCCAGCATCAAGAACACGGAAAGGGACTATGGCTACACCTTC
clone size: once; V gene: TRBV20-1; D gene: NA; J gene: TRBJ2-7; CDR3 protein: CSARGRYEQYF; CDR3 DNA: TGCAGTGCTAGAGGGCGCTACGAGCAGTACTTC
clone size: NA; V gene: TRBV30; D gene: NA; J gene: TRBJ2-5; CDR3 protein: CAWSVGLMYQETQYF; CDR3 DNA: TGTGCCTGGAGTGTAGGACTGATGTACCAAGAGACCCAGTACTTC
clone size: NA; V gene: TRBV6-5; D gene: TRBD1; J gene: TRBJ2-2; CDR3 protein: CASSYSSGQGSGELFF; CDR3 DNA: TGTGCCAGCAGTTACTCTTCGGGACAGGGGTCCGGGGAGCTGTTTTTT
clone size: NA; V gene: TRBV15; D gene: NA; J gene: TRBJ1-1; CDR3 protein: CATSREGAGNTEAFF; CDR3 DNA: TGTGCCACCAGCAGAGAGGGGGCGGGGAACACTGAAGCTTTCTTT
clone size: NA; V gene: TRBV7-9; D gene: TRBD1; J gene: TRBJ1-2; CDR3 protein: CASSQQGAIGYTF; CDR3 DNA: TGTGCCAGCAGCCAACAGGGGGCTATTGGCTACACCTTC
clone size: NA; V gene: TRBV2; D gene: NA; J gene: TRBJ2-5; CDR3 protein: CASSEASMASAIQTQYF; CDR3 DNA: TGTGCCAGCAGTGAAGCGAGTATGGCCAGTGCCATACAGACCCAGTACTTC
clone size: NA; V gene: TRBV13; D gene: NA; J gene: TRBJ2-1; CDR3 protein: CASSYSGTSNEQFF; CDR3 DNA: TGTGCCAGCAGCTATAGCGGAACGTCAAATGAGCAGTTCTTC